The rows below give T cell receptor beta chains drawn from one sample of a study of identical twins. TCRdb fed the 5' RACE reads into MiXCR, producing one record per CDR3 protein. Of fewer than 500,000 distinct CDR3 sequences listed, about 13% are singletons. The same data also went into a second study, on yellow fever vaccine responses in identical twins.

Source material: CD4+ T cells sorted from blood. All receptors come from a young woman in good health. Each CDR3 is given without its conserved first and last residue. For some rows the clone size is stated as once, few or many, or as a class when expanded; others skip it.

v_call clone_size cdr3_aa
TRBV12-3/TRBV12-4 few ASTMGPNKGEAF
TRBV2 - ASGGSSYQPQH
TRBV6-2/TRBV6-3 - ASSYYGFAQY
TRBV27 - ASSPFPPASGPYEQY
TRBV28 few ASILEDEQY
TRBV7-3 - ASSSPNRVNEQF
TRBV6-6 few ASSRKGVEQY
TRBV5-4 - ASSLSQSTDTQY
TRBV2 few ASKREVSDTQY
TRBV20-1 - CARDQLGPTYEQY
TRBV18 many ASAGLATGELF
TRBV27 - ASIGQYSYEQY
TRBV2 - ASSELSSGFNVLT
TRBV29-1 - SVQNLLWSGEAF
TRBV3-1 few ASSLLPGPDPDTQY
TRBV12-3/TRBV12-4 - ASRGGGFTEAF
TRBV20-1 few SARDDKYYSYEQY
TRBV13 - ASSHRIFTGGTGELF
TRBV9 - ASSVGGTDYEQY
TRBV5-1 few ASSWDYFTDTQY
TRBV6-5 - ASSYPDGTDTQY
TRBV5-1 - ASSFGLAGGSEELF
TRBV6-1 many ASSGTSGSYEQY
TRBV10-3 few AISEPGTVGKLF
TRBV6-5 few ASSYKGGGTDTQY
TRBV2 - ASTATGRSSYNEQF
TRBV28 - ASSFYLMGGGSGNTIY
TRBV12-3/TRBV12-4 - ASSLRLGGPTDTQY
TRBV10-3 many AIREFGDTEAF
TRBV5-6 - ASSSVSGGTDTQY
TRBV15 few ATSRAGQANTGELF
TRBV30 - AWGPAPEGGYT
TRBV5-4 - ASSLFGQGVGEQY
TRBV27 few ASSLRLAGTAYNEQF
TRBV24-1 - ATRDTEF
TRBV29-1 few SVSRDRSTYEQY
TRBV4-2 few ASSQPRGAGNQETQY
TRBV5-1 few ASSFALAGVPDTQY
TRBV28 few ASSLVGGENIQY
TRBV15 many ATGVAGAQYEQY
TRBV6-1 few ASIQGWGGSGANVLT
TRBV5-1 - ASSLVFNEQF
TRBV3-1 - ASSALDSYSPLH
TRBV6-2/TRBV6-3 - ASSYRTGRGDQPQH
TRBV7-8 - ASSLELSSYEQY
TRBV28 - ASSMTSGSSEQF
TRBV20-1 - SARRDGYKAATNEKLF
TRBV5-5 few ASRVAASGADTQY
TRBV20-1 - SAIRLGGYNEQF
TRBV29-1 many VIGGAPYNEQF
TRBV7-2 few ASSLRESSYNEQF
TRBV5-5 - ASSLVPRGETQY
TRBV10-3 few AISDGSNTGELF
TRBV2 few ASIIWGEAF
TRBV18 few ASSPKEVQF
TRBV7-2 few ASSLARQDFYEQY
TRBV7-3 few ASSSTLAGGSYNEQF